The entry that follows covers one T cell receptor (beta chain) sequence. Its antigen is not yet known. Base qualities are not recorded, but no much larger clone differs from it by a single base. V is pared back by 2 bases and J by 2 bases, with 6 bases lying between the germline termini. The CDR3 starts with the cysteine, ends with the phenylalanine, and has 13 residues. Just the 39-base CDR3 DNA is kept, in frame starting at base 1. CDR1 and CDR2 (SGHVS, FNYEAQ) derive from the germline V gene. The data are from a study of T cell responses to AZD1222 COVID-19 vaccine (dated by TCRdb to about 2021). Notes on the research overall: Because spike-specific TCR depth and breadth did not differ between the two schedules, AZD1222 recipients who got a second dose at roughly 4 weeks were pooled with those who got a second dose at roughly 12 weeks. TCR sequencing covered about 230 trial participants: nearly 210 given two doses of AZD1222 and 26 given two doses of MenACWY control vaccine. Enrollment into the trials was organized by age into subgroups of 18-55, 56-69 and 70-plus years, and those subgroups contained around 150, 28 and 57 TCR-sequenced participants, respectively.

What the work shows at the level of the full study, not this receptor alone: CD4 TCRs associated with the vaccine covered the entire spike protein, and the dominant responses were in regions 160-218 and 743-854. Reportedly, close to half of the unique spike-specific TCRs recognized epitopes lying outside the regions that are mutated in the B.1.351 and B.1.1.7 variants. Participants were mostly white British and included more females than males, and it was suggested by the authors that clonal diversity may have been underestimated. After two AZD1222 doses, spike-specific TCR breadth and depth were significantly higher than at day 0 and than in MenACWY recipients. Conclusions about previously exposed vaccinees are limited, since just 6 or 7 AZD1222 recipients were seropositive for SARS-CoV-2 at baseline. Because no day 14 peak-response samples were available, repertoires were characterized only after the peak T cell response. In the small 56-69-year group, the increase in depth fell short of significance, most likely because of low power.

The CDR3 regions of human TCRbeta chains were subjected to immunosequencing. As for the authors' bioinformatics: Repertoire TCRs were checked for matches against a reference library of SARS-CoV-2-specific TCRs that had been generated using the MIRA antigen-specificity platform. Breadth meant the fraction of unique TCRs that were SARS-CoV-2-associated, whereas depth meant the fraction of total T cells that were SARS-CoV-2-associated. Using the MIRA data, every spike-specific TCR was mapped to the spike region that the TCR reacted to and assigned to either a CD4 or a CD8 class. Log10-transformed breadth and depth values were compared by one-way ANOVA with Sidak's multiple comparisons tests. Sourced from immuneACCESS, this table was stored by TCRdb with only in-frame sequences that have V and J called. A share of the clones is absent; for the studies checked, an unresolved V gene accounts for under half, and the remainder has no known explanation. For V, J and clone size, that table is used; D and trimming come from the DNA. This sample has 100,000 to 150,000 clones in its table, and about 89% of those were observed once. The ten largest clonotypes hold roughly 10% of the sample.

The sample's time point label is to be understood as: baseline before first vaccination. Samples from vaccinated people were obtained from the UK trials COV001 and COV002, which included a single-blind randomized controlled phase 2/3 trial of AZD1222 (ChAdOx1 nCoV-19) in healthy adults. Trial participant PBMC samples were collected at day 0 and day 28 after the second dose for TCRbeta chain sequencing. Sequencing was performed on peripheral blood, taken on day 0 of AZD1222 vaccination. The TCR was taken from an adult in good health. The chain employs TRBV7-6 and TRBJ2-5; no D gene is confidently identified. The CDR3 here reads CASSLIRQETQYF. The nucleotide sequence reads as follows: TGTGCCAGCAGCTTAATCAGACAAGAGACCCAGTACTTC. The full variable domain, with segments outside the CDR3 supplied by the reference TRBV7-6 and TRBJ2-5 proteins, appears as GAGVSQSPRYKVTKRGQDVALRCDPISGHVSLYWYRQALGQGPEFLTYFNYEAQQDKSGLPNDRFSAERPEGSISTLTIQRTEQRDSAMYRCASSLIRQETQYFGPGTRLLVL.